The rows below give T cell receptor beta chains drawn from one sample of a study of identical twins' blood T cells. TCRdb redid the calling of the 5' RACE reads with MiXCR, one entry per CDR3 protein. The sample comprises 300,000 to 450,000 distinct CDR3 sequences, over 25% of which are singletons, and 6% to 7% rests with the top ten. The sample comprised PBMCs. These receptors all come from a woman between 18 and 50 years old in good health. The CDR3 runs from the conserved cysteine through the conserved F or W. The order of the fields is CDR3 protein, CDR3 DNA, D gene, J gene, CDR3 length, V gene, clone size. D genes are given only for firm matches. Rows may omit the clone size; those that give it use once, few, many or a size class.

CDR3: CSAPGQGDSYNSPLHF
DNA: TGCAGTGCCCCGGGACAGGGAGACTCCTATAATTCACCCCTCCACTTT
D: TRBD1
J: TRBJ1-6
length: 16
V: TRBV20-1
size: few

CDR3: CASREGYTYGYTF
DNA: TGTGCCAGCAGGGAGGGGTACACCTATGGCTACACCTTC
D: NA
J: TRBJ1-2
length: 13
V: TRBV5-6
size: many

CDR3: CASRAQGRTTGELFF
DNA: TGTGCCAGTCGGGCTCAGGGGAGAACAACCGGGGAGCTGTTTTTT
D: NA
J: TRBJ2-2
length: 15
V: TRBV6-5
size: NA

CDR3: CASSYQQGTAFF
DNA: TGTGCCAGCAGCTATCAACAGGGGACAGCTTTCTTT
D: TRBD1
J: TRBJ1-1
length: 12
V: TRBV7-9
size: NA

CDR3: CASGPLNTEAFF
DNA: TGTGCCAGCGGACCTCTGAACACTGAAGCTTTCTTT
D: NA
J: TRBJ1-1
length: 12
V: TRBV12-3/TRBV12-4
size: many

CDR3: CASSLEGEWGYGYTF
DNA: TGTGCCAGCAGTTTAGAAGGGGAATGGGGCTATGGCTACACCTTC
D: NA
J: TRBJ1-2
length: 15
V: TRBV27
size: NA

CDR3: CATSVPNRGAYGYTF
DNA: TGTGCCACCAGTGTCCCCAACAGGGGTGCCTATGGCTACACCTTC
D: TRBD1
J: TRBJ1-2
length: 15
V: TRBV24-1
size: few

CDR3: CASADRSVDTQYF
DNA: TGTGCCAGCGCGGACAGGTCGGTTGATACGCAGTATTTT
D: TRBD1
J: TRBJ2-3
length: 13
V: TRBV6-5
size: NA

CDR3: CASSSHRVYADTQYF
DNA: TGTGCCAGCAGCTCCCATAGGGTATACGCAGATACGCAGTATTTT
D: NA
J: TRBJ2-3
length: 15
V: TRBV7-2
size: NA

CDR3: CASSLNMKGQVGNEQFF
DNA: TGTGCCAGCAGTTTAAATATGAAGGGACAGGTGGGGAATGAGCAGTTCTTC
D: TRBD1
J: TRBJ2-1
length: 17
V: TRBV27
size: few

CDR3: CASSYTPGALYGYTF
DNA: TGTGCCAGCAGTTACACGCCCGGGGCACTCTATGGCTACACCTTC
D: NA
J: TRBJ1-2
length: 15
V: TRBV6-2/TRBV6-3
size: once

CDR3: CSVESGQKADTQYF
DNA: TGCAGCGTTGAGTCAGGCCAGAAGGCAGATACGCAGTATTTT
D: NA
J: TRBJ2-3
length: 14
V: TRBV29-1
size: few

CDR3: CASSLDGKSNQPQHF
DNA: TGCGCCAGCAGCTTGGACGGGAAGAGCAATCAGCCCCAGCATTTT
D: NA
J: TRBJ1-5
length: 15
V: TRBV5-1
size: NA

CDR3: CSARVRESSYNSPLHF
DNA: TGCAGTGCTAGAGTGAGGGAGAGCTCCTATAATTCACCCCTCCACTTT
D: NA
J: TRBJ1-6
length: 16
V: TRBV20-1
size: NA

CDR3: CASSIKAGSGNTIYF
DNA: TGTGCCAGTAGTATAAAGGCCGGCTCTGGAAACACCATATATTTT
D: NA
J: TRBJ1-3
length: 15
V: TRBV19
size: many

CDR3: CASTSVYGYTF
DNA: TGTGCCAGTACCTCCGTCTATGGCTACACCTTC
D: NA
J: TRBJ1-2
length: 11
V: TRBV19
size: few

CDR3: CASRIDSNYGYTF
DNA: TGTGCCAGCAGGATAGACTCTAACTATGGCTACACCTTC
D: NA
J: TRBJ1-2
length: 13
V: TRBV2
size: many